The clone carrying this T cell receptor beta chain was detected a few times. Its antigen is undetermined. The data are from a study of CD8 T cells in ankylosing spondylitis. Study results and limitations: Before this, some motif variants had been reported in reactive arthritis synovial fluid and blood. In ankylosing spondylitis blood, a motif of several highly homologous TCR beta variants appeared characteristic. Disease-linked clones were reportedly significantly enriched in matched ankylosing spondylitis synovial fluid.

Quantitative molecular-barcoded 5'-RACE generated the TCR beta libraries. TCRdb analysed the 5' RACE reads with MiXCR anew, one entry per CDR3 protein. The data show some 39,000 distinct CDR3 sequences, roughly 12% seen once. V shed 4 bases, J shed 8 bases, and the junction held 7 bases outside the gene matches. Germline assignment: CDR1 MNHNS and CDR2 SASEGT. This CDR3 is 15 amino acids long. The sequence was obtained from a male donor with ankylosing spondylitis. J is TRBJ2-1 and V is TRBV6-1; 11 bases fit TRBD2. The sample consisted of synovial fluid, either unsorted or a sorted T cell fraction (not recorded which). CDR3 residues: CASSGLAGGPDEQFF. The CDR3, as DNA: TGTGCCAGCAGTGGCCTAGCGGGAGGCCCCGATGAGCAGTTCTTC.